The entry that follows covers one TCR beta chain sequence. The antigen is not known. The data derive from a study of T cell responses to AZD1222 COVID-19 vaccine. Overall study results and limits: A mostly white British donor set with more females was recruited, and clonal diversity was possibly underestimated.

The protocol was immunoSEQ multiplex PCR, while the TCRdb copy is restricted to in-frame clones and leaves out a portion. The table records about 76,000 clones, 60% to 85% of them present only once. The germline gives CDR1 SGDLS, CDR2 YYNGEE. The CDR3 contains 14 residues. V lost 4 bases, J lost 7 bases, and 8 bases stayed unmatched. The genes are TRBV9 and TRBJ2-1; 7 positions match TRBD1. The sequenced sample was peripheral blood, obtained 28 days after the second dose of the MenACWY control vaccine. This TCR was sampled from an adult who received the MenACWY meningococcal vaccine as a control. CDR3 DNA sequence: TGTGCCAGCAGCTCCCGGACAGGAAAGAATGAGCAGTTCTTC. Translated, it gives CASSSRTGKNEQFF.